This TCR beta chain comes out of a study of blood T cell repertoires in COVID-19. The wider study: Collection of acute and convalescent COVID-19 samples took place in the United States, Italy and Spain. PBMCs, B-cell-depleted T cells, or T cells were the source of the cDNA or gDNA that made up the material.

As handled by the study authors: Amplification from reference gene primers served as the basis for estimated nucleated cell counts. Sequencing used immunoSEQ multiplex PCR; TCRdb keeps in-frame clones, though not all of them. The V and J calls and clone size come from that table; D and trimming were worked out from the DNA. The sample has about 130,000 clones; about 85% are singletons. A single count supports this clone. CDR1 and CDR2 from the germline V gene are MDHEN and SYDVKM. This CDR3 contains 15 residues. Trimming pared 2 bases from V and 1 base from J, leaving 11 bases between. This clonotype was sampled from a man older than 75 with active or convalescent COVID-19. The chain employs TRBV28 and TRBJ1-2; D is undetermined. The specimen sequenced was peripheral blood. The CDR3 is CASSLRFRHNYGYTF. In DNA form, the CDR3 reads TGTGCCAGCAGTTTAAGGTTTCGACATAACTATGGCTACACCTTC.